This TCR beta chain stems from a study of neurological immune-mediated disorders. Study outcomes and limitations: While HTLV-1-associated myelopathy showed the greatest TCR clonal expansion, multiple sclerosis showed the least, falling below healthy controls.

V trimming: 6 bases; J trimming: 2 bases; junction bases outside the gene matches: 5. The CDR3 spans 14 residues. Germline V gene sequence: CDR1 MNHEY, CDR2 SVGEGT. Each CDR3 protein is one row after TCRdb ran MiXCR on the 5' RACE reads. The table has about 50,000 distinct CDR3 sequences, approximately 10% seen once; the top ten hold over 4%. This clonotype has a count of ten or more. Its cognate antigen is unknown. This sequence originates from a man in his sixties or seventies with HTLV-1-associated myelopathy (HAM/TSP). The source material was PBMCs. This chain uses TRBV6-2 or TRBV6-3 with TRBJ2-3; 7 positions agree with TRBD2. CDR3 bases: TGTGCCAGCAGGAGGAGCGGGAACACAGATACGCAGTATTTT. It codes for CASRRSGNTDTQYF.